The 9 T cell receptor beta chains below all came from one sample that was sequenced in a study of early T cells in non-severe SARS-CoV-2 infection. TCRdb fed the 5' RACE reads into MiXCR, producing one record per CDR3 protein. The repertoire holds 75,000 to 90,000 distinct CDR3 sequences, with 14% to 15% as singletons. Material for sequencing was whole blood. These TCRs come from an adult who was a healthcare worker with PCR-confirmed SARS-CoV-2 infection or an uninfected control (not recorded which).

The V and J genes are TRBV28 and TRBJ1-4; D remains ambiguous. The V end was cut by 11 bases, the J end by 7 bases, with 8 bases between. There are 10 residues in the CDR3. The V gene's germline CDR1 is MDHEN and CDR2 SYDVKM. CDR3 bases: TGTGCCTCCAAGGGTGAAAAACTGTTTTTT. Translating gives CASKGEKLFF.

The V and J genes are TRBV10-3 and TRBJ2-6; D gene ambiguous. Germline V CDR1 and CDR2: ENHRY, SYGVKD. The CDR3 consists of 13 residues. Trimming shortened V by 8 bases and J by 2 bases, and 7 bases separated the two germline ends. This CDR3 reads CAIALAGANVLTF. CDR3 sequence (DNA): TGTGCCATCGCTCTTGCTGGGGCCAACGTCCTGACTTTC.

This clonotype has just a few counts. The chain carries TRBV28 and TRBJ2-1; no clear D. The CDR3 extends over 11 amino acids. V shed 7 bases and J shed 8 bases, with 9 bases lying between them. Germline V gene data show CDR1 as MDHEN and CDR2 as SYDVKM. The CDR3 nucleotides are TGTGCCAGCATTAAGAAAGATGAGCAGTTCTTC. Amino acid sequence: CASIKKDEQFF.

This clonotype was counted at least ten times. V gene TRBV6-5 combines with J gene TRBJ2-1; 8 bases are a match to TRBD2. Trimming cost V 5 bases and J 7 bases; bases outside gene matches: 13. The germline gives CDR1 MNHEY, CDR2 SVGAGI. The CDR3 loop spans 16 amino acids. In DNA, the CDR3 is TGTGCCAGCAGTCCACTGGACAGCGGGAGAATGAATGAGCAGTTCTTC. Translating gives CASSPLDSGRMNEQFF.

This clonotype showed up many times. The V gene is TRBV20-1, the J gene TRBJ1-5; D is unclear. The CDR3 runs 13 residues. Trimming took 4 bases from V and 7 from J, leaving 14 bases between them. Germline CDR1 and CDR2: DFQATT and SNEGSKA (reference sequence). In nucleotides, the CDR3 is TGCAGTGCTACCATAAACCCAGGACAGCCCCAGCATTTT. Amino acid sequence: CSATINPGQPQHF.

There are a few counts of this clonotype. The chain uses TRBV6-5 and TRBJ2-1; 9 bases match TRBD2. In germline, CDR1 is MNHEY, CDR2 SVGAGI. The CDR3 covers 13 residues. With 11 bases clipped from V and 10 bases from J, the junction kept 12 bases outside the gene matches. This chain's CDR3 is CAVGTSPSGEQFF. As DNA, the CDR3 is TGTGCCGTCGGGACTAGCCCGTCGGGAGAGCAGTTCTTC.

The chain employs TRBV7-9 and TRBJ1-1; unclear D gene. The CDR3 is 14 amino acids. Per germline, CDR1 SEHNR and CDR2 FQNEAQ (reference sequence). Trimming took off 5 bases at V and 1 base at J, with 11 bases between the two ends. In DNA, the CDR3 is TGTGCCAGCAGCCCTAACCCCTGGAACACTGAAGCTTTCTTT. Translated: CASSPNPWNTEAFF.

A note on this clonotype: One junction end does not reproduce the germline sequence, and a read error may be involved. The CDR3 DNA is TGTGCCAGCAGCCACTCAGATACACATTTT. This codes for CASSHSDTHF. This chain links TRBV7-9 with TRBJ2-3; D remains unclear. Per germline, CDR1 SEHNR and CDR2 FQNEAQ (reference sequence). CDR3 length equals 10 residues.

This clonotype occurred many times. The rearrangement links TRBV20-1 to TRBJ2-3; TRBD2 matches at 11 bases. Germline values: CDR1 DFQATT, CDR2 SNEGSKA (reference sequence). V lost 6 bases, J lost 2 bases, and 16 bases stayed unmatched. The CDR3 is made up of 18 amino acids. The CDR3 region is CSARLAGGRTGPTDTQYF. DNA for the CDR3: TGCAGTGCCCGCCTAGCGGGAGGCAGAACGGGGCCCACAGATACGCAGTATTTT.